Presented here are 30 T cell receptor beta chains from one specimen sequenced in a study of PD-L1 blockade in urothelial cancer. The time point here: pretreatment peripheral blood. Using immunoSEQ multiplex PCR, the repertoire was profiled, and TCRdb retains in-frame clones only, with some absent. Of tens of thousands of clones in the sample, about 76% were seen once. The sequencing here drew on PBMCs, taken around atezolizumab (anti-PD-L1) treatment. These receptors were collected from a man between 65 and 85 years old with urothelial cancer.

In this sample, this clone turned up once. The J gene is TRBJ1-2, the V gene TRBV2; TRBD1 aligns across 10 bases. Germline assignment: CDR1 SNHLY and CDR2 FYNNEI. V was pared by 6 bases and J by 4 bases, with 2 bases of the junction left unmatched. This CDR3 comprises 13 residues. CDR3 in DNA: TGTGCCAGCAGGGGACAGGGGACCTATGGCTACACCTTC. Translating it yields CASRGQGTYGYTF.

This chain links TRBV10-3 with TRBJ2-1; 13 bases are a match to TRBD2. Trimming cost V 6 bases and J 6 bases; bases outside gene matches: 8. Germline CDR1 and CDR2: ENHRY and SYGVKD. The CDR3 runs to 16 residues. CDR3 in DNA: TGTGCCATCAGACTCGGACTAGCGGGAGTAAGCAATGAGCAGTTCTTC. Its translation is CAIRLGLAGVSNEQFF.

The rearrangement uses TRBV7-3 and TRBJ1-1, with 8 bases matching TRBD1. Trimming took 0 bases from V and 4 from J; bases not matched to a gene: 19. The CDR3 extends over 20 amino acids. Germline V gene sequence: CDR1 SGHTA, CDR2 FQGTGA. The CDR3 sequence: CASSLTPLNVSDDRGTEAFF. DNA for the CDR3: TGTGCCAGCAGCTTAACGCCCCTCAACGTATCCGACGACAGGGGCACTGAAGCTTTCTTT.

The CDR3 loop reads CAWSTAQGRIDTQYF. DNA of the CDR3: TGTGCCTGGAGCACAGCACAGGGGAGGATAGATACGCAGTATTTT. V is TRBV30 and J is TRBJ2-3; a possible D gene is TRBD1 (7 bases). V was shortened by 3 bases and J by 5 bases, with 18 bases between the two germline ends. Germline V CDR1 and CDR2: GTSNPN, SVGIG (reference sequence). The CDR3 is 15 amino acids.

This clone was detected once. The genes are TRBV2 and TRBJ2-5, with TRBD1 as a possible D gene (6 bases). CDR1 and CDR2 from the germline V gene are SNHLY and FYNNEI. CDR3 length: 16 residues. Trimming took off 3 bases at V and 2 bases at J, with 16 bases between the two ends. The CDR3 sequence: CASSEFTGSQQETQYF. The DNA of the CDR3 is TGTGCCAGCAGTGAGTTTACAGGGAGCCAACAAGAGACCCAGTACTTC. The full variable domain, in which reference TRBV2 and TRBJ2-5 provide the parts outside the CDR3, is EPEVTQTPSHQVTQMGQEVILRCVPISNHLYFYWYRQILGQKVEFLVSFYNNEISEKSEIFDDQFSVERPDGSNFTLKIRSTKLEDSAMYFCASSEFTGSQQETQYFGPGTRLLVL.

The chain is built from TRBV5-6 and TRBJ2-4; no firm D call. The CDR3 length is 15 residues. V lost 0 bases to trimming and J lost 8 bases, with 15 bases between them. Germline V CDR1 and CDR2: SGHDT, YYEEEE. The CDR3 loop reads CASSLGSVGSHIQYF. In nucleotides, the CDR3 is TGTGCCAGCAGCTTGGGCTCGGTTGGTAGTCACATTCAGTACTTC.

The chain employs TRBV28 and TRBJ2-3; 10 bases match TRBD1. The junction had 25 bases not matched to a gene; V was cut back by 7 bases and J by 0 bases. The CDR3 runs 22 residues. CDR1 and CDR2 (germline): MDHEN, SYDVKM. In nucleotides, the CDR3 is TGTGCCAGCACCTCCCTTTTGCATCCGTGGACAGGGGGAAAGCAAAGCACAGATACGCAGTATTTT. Its translation: CASTSLLHPWTGGKQSTDTQYF.

The chain combines TRBV28 with TRBJ1-1; 10 bases match TRBD1. This CDR3 is 15 amino acids long. The V segment lost 7 bases and the J segment 4 bases; nucleotides outside the gene matches: 9. Germline V gene sequence: CDR1 MDHEN, CDR2 SYDVKM. CDR3 sequence reads: CASNQPGTGATEAFF. The CDR3 DNA follows: TGTGCCAGCAACCAACCCGGGACAGGGGCCACTGAAGCTTTCTTT.

The rearrangement links TRBV19 to TRBJ1-2; possible D gene TRBD1, 6 bases. Trimming took 5 bases from V and 5 from J, leaving 18 bases between them. This CDR3 has 15 residues. From germline, CDR1 is LNHDA and CDR2 SQIVND (reference sequence). The CDR3 here is CASSPEDSLGYGYTF. For the CDR3, the DNA is TGTGCCAGTAGTCCCGAGGACAGTTTGGGATATGGCTACACCTTC. Drawing the rest from reference TRBV19 and TRBJ1-2, the complete variable domain is DGGITQSPKYLFRKEGQNVTLSCEQNLNHDAMYWYRQDPGQGLRLIYYSQIVNDFQKGDIAEGYSVSREKKESFPLTVTSAQKNPTAFYLCASSPEDSLGYGYTFGSGTRLTVV.

This chain joins TRBV14 and TRBJ2-5, with a possible D match to TRBD2 (5 bases). Between the trimmed V and J ends, which lost 5 bases and 5 bases, there was a span of 21 bases. This CDR3 comprises 16 residues. The germline V gene encodes CDR1 SGHDN and CDR2 FVKESK. Here the CDR3 DNA reads TGTGCCAGCAGCTCCCGGGGAGCGGCCTGGGAGGAGACCCAGTACTTC. It is translated as CASSSRGAAWEETQYF.

The J gene is TRBJ1-5, the V gene TRBV28; D is unresolved. The CDR3 consists of 14 residues. The V and J ends lost 3 bases and 5 bases respectively, with 11 bases between them. Germline lookup yields CDR1 MDHEN and CDR2 SYDVKM. The CDR3 DNA sequence: TGTGCCAGCAGTTTGGGCGGGAATTATCAGCCCCAGCATTTT. Amino acid sequence: CASSLGGNYQPQHF.

The gene calls are TRBV7-8 and TRBJ2-2, with 9 nucleotides matching TRBD1. Trimming cost V 6 bases and J 3 bases; bases outside gene matches: 5. CDR1 SGHVS and CDR2 FQNEAQ come from the germline V gene. The CDR3 is 15 residues long. CDR3 in amino acids: CASRRTGGDTGELFF. The CDR3 DNA is TGTGCCAGCAGGCGAACAGGGGGCGACACCGGGGAGCTGTTTTTT. The full variable domain, with the rest looked up from reference TRBV7-8 and TRBJ2-2, is GAGVSQSPRYKVAKRGQDVALRCDPISGHVSLFWYQQALGQGPEFLTYFQNEAQLDKSGLPSDRFFAERPEGSVSTLKIQRTQQEDSAVYLCASRRTGGDTGELFFGEGSRLTVL.

This clone was recorded only once. This chain connects TRBV9 to TRBJ2-1, with unresolved D. Trimming took off 0 bases at V and 2 bases at J, with 6 bases between the two ends. This CDR3 is built from 14 residues. Germline V gene sequence: CDR1 SGDLS, CDR2 YYNGEE. CDR3 DNA sequence: TGTGCCAGCAGCGTAGGTCTCGCCTACAATGAGCAGTTCTTC. It yields the protein CASSVGLAYNEQFF.

The chain uses TRBV7-8 and TRBJ2-5; D perhaps matches TRBD2 (6 bases). Germline assignment: CDR1 SGHVS and CDR2 FQNEAQ. The V gene lost 0 bases and the J gene lost 8 bases, with 19 bases spanning the gap. CDR3 length: 16 residues. The chain's CDR3 is CASSLARGRLKSTQYF. The CDR3 region has the DNA TGTGCCAGCAGCTTAGCGCGGGGTCGGCTTAAGAGCACCCAGTACTTC.

The chain combines TRBV6-1 with TRBJ1-2, with 7 nucleotides matching TRBD1. Per germline, CDR1 MNHNS and CDR2 SASEGT. V trimming: 2 bases; J trimming: 7 bases; junction bases outside the gene matches: 10. This CDR3 region has 15 residues. CDR3: CASSEQRQGLSGYTF. The DNA of the CDR3 is TGTGCCAGCAGTGAACAACGACAGGGCTTGAGTGGCTACACCTTC.

The chain combines TRBV5-1 with TRBJ1-6, with D possibly TRBD1 on 5 matching bases. This CDR3 is 14 amino acids long. CDR1 is SGHRS, CDR2 YFSETQ, per germline. Trimming removed 0 bases at V and 7 bases at J, with 8 bases between. CDR3 region: CASSLDGGNSPLHF. CDR3 nucleotide sequence: TGCGCCAGCAGCTTGGATGGGGGGAATTCACCCCTCCACTTT.

The chain has TRBV19 and TRBJ1-1; 11 positions match TRBD1. The CDR3 spans 14 residues. V lost 4 bases and J lost 6; bases outside the gene matches: 4. Germline CDR1 LNHDA, CDR2 SQIVND (reference sequence). In nucleotides, the CDR3 is TGTGCCAGTAGTAGACCGGGACAGGGGGCTGAAGCTTTCTTT. Amino acid sequence: CASSRPGQGAEAFF. The full variable domain, rest sourced from reference TRBV19 and TRBJ1-1, is DGGITQSPKYLFRKEGQNVTLSCEQNLNHDAMYWYRQDPGQGLRLIYYSQIVNDFQKGDIAEGYSVSREKKESFPLTVTSAQKNPTAFYLCASSRPGQGAEAFFGQGTRLTVV.

This rearrangement joins TRBV9 to TRBJ2-7, with 10 bases that match TRBD2. The CDR3 consists of 16 residues. CDR1 and CDR2 (germline): SGDLS, YYNGEE. J was trimmed by 3 bases and V by 0 bases; bases with no gene match: 6. In nucleotides, the CDR3 is TGTGCCAGCAGCGTAGGTCGGCTAGCGGGAGTCTACGAGCAGTACTTC. This gives the protein CASSVGRLAGVYEQYF.

The chain joins TRBV27 to TRBJ2-7; TRBD1 matches at 8 bases. CDR3 length: 14 residues. The J segment lost 2 bases and the V segment lost 6 bases, leaving 6 bases of the junction unmatched. Germline values: CDR1 MNHEY, CDR2 SMNVEV (reference sequence). CDR3 bases: TGTGCCAGCAGACCCTGGACAGGGACCTACGAGCAGTACTTC. Protein product: CASRPWTGTYEQYF.

The CDR3 nucleotides read TGTGCCAGCTCTCGGGACAGAAAAAACTATGGCTACACCTTC. Protein: CASSRDRKNYGYTF. The chain couples TRBV5-6 to TRBJ1-2; 7 positions agree with TRBD1. CDR1 and CDR2 from the germline V gene are SGHDT and YYEEEE. The CDR3 contains 14 residues. V was pared by 7 bases and J by 2 bases, with 8 bases of the junction left unmatched.

The genes are TRBV7-8 and TRBJ2-3; 8 bases fit TRBD2. Germline trimming cut 5 bases from V and 5 bases from J; bases unmatched to any gene: 6. The CDR3 consists of 14 residues. In germline, CDR1 is SGHVS, CDR2 FQNEAQ. The CDR3 sequence: CASSLTAGGDTQYF. The CDR3 DNA sequence: TGTGCCAGCAGCCTTACCGCGGGAGGAGATACGCAGTATTTT.

The chain couples TRBV18 to TRBJ2-5; D may be TRBD2 (6 bases). The CDR3 has 15 residues. CDR1 and CDR2 from the germline V gene are KGHSH and LQKENI. The V and J ends lost 4 bases and 2 bases respectively, with 14 bases between them. CDR3 sequence (DNA): TGTGCCAGCTCACTCGAAGGGACTCGGCAAGAGACCCAGTACTTC. Translating gives CASSLEGTRQETQYF.

The genes are TRBV6-1 and TRBJ2-3; TRBD1 might be the D (5 bases). The germline V gene encodes CDR1 MNHNS and CDR2 SASEGT. The CDR3 loop spans 13 amino acids. V was trimmed by 0 bases and J by 5 bases, leaving 6 bases between them. The CDR3 DNA sequence: TGTGCCAGCAGTGAAGCAAGGGGAGATACGCAGTATTTT. The encoded protein is CASSEARGDTQYF.

This chain uses TRBV2 with TRBJ2-2; possibly TRBD1 for D (6 bases). Germline CDR1 and CDR2: SNHLY and FYNNEI. V shed 9 bases and J shed 6 bases, with 17 bases lying between them. The CDR3 length is 14 residues. CDR3 protein: CASHREGRSGELFF. The CDR3 DNA reads TGTGCCAGTCACAGGGAAGGGAGATCCGGGGAGCTGTTTTTT.

The chain combines TRBV6-5 with TRBJ2-3, with a tentative D call TRBD1 (5 bases). This CDR3 is 14 amino acids long. The V end was cut by 5 bases, the J end by 5 bases, with 14 bases between. Per germline, CDR1 MNHEY and CDR2 SVGAGI. The CDR3 sequence is CASSLAQVRDTQYF. The CDR3 DNA follows: TGTGCCAGCAGTCTTGCACAGGTTCGAGATACGCAGTATTTT.

The gene calls are TRBV18 and TRBJ1-2; D ambiguous. Germline CDR1 is KGHSH and CDR2 is LQKENI. This CDR3 spans 13 amino acids. The V and J ends lost 6 bases and 0 bases respectively, with 8 bases between them. The CDR3 nucleotides are TGTGCCAGCTCTCAGGTGGCTAACTATGGCTACACCTTC. This sequence encodes CASSQVANYGYTF.

The chain uses TRBV14 and TRBJ2-7; D ambiguous. CDR3 size: 15 residues. V lost 0 bases and J 0 bases, leaving 9 bases between the germline ends. Germline CDR1 reads SGHDN; CDR2 reads FVKESK. DNA for the CDR3: TGTGCCAGCAGCCAAGAGCAGGTGGCCTCCTACGAGCAGTACTTC. The encoded protein is CASSQEQVASYEQYF.

J is TRBJ2-5 and V is TRBV7-6, with 7 bases matching TRBD1. With V trimmed by 5 bases and J by 4 bases, 13 bases remained unmatched. CDR1 SGHVS and CDR2 FNYEAQ come from the germline V gene. The CDR3 runs 16 residues. The CDR3 DNA sequence: TGTGCCAGCAGCCAACCGACGACTTCAGGGGGAGAGACCCAGTACTTC. Translating it yields CASSQPTTSGGETQYF.

The chain uses TRBV7-2 and TRBJ1-5, with D possibly TRBD1 on 5 matching bases. This CDR3 contains 15 residues. Germline V CDR1 and CDR2: SGHTA, FQGNSA. With 2 bases removed from V and 7 bases from J, the gap between germline ends came to 15 bases. The CDR3 DNA is TGTGCCAGCAGCTTATGGGGCCAGGGTGGCCAGCCCCAGCATTTT. As protein: CASSLWGQGGQPQHF.

The chain has TRBV30 and TRBJ1-5; TRBD1 matches at 9 bases. Germline V gives CDR1 GTSNPN, CDR2 SVGIG (reference sequence). Trimming took 5 bases from V and 9 from J; bases not matched to a gene: 8. The CDR3 length is 13 residues. CDR3 in amino acids: CAWGGQGQRPQHF. The CDR3 region has the DNA TGTGCCTGGGGGGGACAGGGACAACGGCCCCAGCATTTT.